This T cell receptor (beta chain) was found in a study of cytomegalovirus exposure and HLA in healthy donors. Sequencing was performed with immunoSEQ multiplex PCR; in TCRdb, only in-frame clones are kept and a portion is missing. The sample has a few hundred thousand clones; 90% are singletons. Findings and caveats of the study: Reportedly, diagnosis of cytomegalovirus status by the classifier showed high specificity and sensitivity. The tendency of first-cohort TCR clusters to co-occur in the 120 or so validation repertoires was the finding of a later analysis. The study flagged some 170 TCR beta chains as cytomegalovirus-associated.

Per the germline V gene, CDR1 is SEHNR and CDR2 is FQNEAQ (reference sequence). The CDR3 runs to 14 residues. The ends lost 5 bases at V and 4 bases at J; junction bases unmatched: 7. About this clone: The antigen is undetermined.

The sample was PBMCs. The receptor's source is a woman aged 18-29 years in good health and CMV-seronegative. The V and J genes are TRBV7-9 and TRBJ1-1, with TRBD1 matching over 7 bases. The CDR3 coding sequence is TGTGCCAGCAGCGTATGGACAGGACCCACTGAAGCTTTCTTT. Its protein product is CASSVWTGPTEAFF.